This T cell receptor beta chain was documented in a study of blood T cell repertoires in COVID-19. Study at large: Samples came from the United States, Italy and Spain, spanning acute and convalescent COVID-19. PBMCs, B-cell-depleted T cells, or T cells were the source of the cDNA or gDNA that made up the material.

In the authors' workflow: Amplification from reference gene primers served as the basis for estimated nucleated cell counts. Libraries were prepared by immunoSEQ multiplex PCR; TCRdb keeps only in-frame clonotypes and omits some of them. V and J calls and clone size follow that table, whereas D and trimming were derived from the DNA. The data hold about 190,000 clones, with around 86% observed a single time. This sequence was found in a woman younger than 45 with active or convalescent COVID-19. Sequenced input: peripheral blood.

CDR3 sequence reads: CASSPFPPDSVLPLHF. CDR3 sequence (DNA): TGTGCCAGCTCACCTTTTCCCCCGGACAGCGTGTTGCCCCTCCACTTT. This chain connects TRBV18 to TRBJ1-6; TRBD1 might be the D (6 bases). With 3 bases removed from V and 13 bases from J, the gap between germline ends came to 22 bases. This CDR3 comprises 16 residues. Germline V gives CDR1 KGHSH, CDR2 LQKENI.